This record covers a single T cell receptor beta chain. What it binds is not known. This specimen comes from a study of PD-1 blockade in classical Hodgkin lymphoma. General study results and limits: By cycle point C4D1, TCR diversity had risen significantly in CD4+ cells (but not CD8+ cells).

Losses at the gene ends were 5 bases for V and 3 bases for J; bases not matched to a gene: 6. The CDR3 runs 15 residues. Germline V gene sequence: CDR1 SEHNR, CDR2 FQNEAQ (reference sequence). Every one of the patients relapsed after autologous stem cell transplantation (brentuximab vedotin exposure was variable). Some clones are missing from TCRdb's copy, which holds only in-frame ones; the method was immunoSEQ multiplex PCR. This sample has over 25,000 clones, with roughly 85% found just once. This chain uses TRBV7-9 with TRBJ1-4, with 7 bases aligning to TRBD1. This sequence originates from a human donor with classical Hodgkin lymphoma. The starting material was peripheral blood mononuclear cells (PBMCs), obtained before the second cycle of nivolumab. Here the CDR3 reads CASSLGQVPNEKLFF. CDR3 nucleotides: TGTGCCAGCAGCCTCGGACAGGTCCCTAATGAAAAACTGTTTTTT.